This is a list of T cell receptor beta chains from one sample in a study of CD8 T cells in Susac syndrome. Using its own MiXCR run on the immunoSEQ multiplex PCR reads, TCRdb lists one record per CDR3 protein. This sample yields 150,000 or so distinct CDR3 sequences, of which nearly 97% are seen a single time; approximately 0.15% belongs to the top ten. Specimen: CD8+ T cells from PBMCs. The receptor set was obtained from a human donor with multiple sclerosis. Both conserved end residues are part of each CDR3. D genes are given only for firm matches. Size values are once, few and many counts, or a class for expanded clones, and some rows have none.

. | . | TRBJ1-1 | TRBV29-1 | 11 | TGCAGCGTTGAAAGGCCGGATGAAGCTTTCTTT | CSVERPDEAFF
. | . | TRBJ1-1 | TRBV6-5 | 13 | TGTGCCAGCAGTTACTCGATAGGCAGTGAAGCTTTCTTT | CASSYSIGSEAFF
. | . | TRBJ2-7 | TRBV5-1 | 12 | TGCGCCAGCAGCTTGGGCGGGACCGAGCAGTACTTC | CASSLGGTEQYF
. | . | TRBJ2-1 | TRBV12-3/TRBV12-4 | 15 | TGTGCCAGCAGTTCTATCCCGGGACTCAACAATGAGCAGTTCTTC | CASSSIPGLNNEQFF
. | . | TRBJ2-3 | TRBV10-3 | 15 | TGTGCCATCAGTGAGTCCGCGGGACGTGCAGATACGCAGTATTTT | CAISESAGRADTQYF
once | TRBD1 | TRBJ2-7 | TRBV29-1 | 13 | TGCAGCGTTGCGGACAGGTTTAACTACGAGCAGTACTTC | CSVADRFNYEQYF
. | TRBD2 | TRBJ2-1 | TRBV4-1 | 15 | TGCGCCAGCAGCCGGATAGCGGGGGGGCGCGATGAGCAGTTCTTC | CASSRIAGGRDEQFF
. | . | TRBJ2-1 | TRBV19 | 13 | TGTGCCAGTAGTATAGTGTTCCGGGATGAGCAGTTCTTC | CASSIVFRDEQFF
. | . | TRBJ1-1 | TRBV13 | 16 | TGTGCCAGCAGCCCCCTAGGGCAGGCCAGCAACACTGAAGCTTTCTTT | CASSPLGQASNTEAFF
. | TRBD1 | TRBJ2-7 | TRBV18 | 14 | TGTGCCAGCTCCCATAAGGACAGGGACTACGAGCAGTACTTC | CASSHKDRDYEQYF
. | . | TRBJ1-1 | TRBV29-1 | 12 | TGCAGCGTTGTTTCAGGGTCTTCTGAAGCTTTCTTT | CSVVSGSSEAFF
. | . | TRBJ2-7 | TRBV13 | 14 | TGTGCCAGCAGCTCCGCCGGGGGCCGGGGGGAGCAGTACTTC | CASSSAGGRGEQYF
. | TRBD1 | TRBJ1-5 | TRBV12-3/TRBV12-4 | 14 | TGTGCCAGCAGCGTGACAGGGGGCAGTCAGCCCCAGCATTTT | CASSVTGGSQPQHF
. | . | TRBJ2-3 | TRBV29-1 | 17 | TGCAGCGTTGAAGATGCCCCGGACCCACTCACCACAGATACGCAGTATTTT | CSVEDAPDPLTTDTQYF
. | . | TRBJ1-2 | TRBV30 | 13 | TGTGCCTGGAGCATGGGGGCCGTCTATGGCTACACCTTC | CAWSMGAVYGYTF
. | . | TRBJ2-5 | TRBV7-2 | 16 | TGTGCCAGCAGCTTGAGACGTCTAGCTCCTGAGGAGACCCAGTACTTC | CASSLRRLAPEETQYF
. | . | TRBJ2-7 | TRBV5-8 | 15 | TGTGCCAGCAGCTTGGCTGGCTACTATCCCTACGAGCAGTACTTC | CASSLAGYYPYEQYF
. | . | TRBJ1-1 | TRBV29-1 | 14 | TGCAGCGTTGATTCTGGGACCGTCAACACTGAAGCTTTCTTT | CSVDSGTVNTEAFF
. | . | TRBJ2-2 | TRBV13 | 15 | TGTGCCAGCAGCTTAGATGGAGGGGCGACCGGGGAGCTGTTTTTT | CASSLDGGATGELFF
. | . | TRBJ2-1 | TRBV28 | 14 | TGTGCCAGCACCCGCAGGGGCGGTTTCGATGAGCAGTTCTTC | CASTRRGGFDEQFF
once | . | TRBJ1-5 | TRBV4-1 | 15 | TGCGCCAGCAGCCAAGGAGAATGGGGTTATCAGCCCCAGCATTTT | CASSQGEWGYQPQHF
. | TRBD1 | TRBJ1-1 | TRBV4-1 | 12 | TGCGCCAGCAGATCACAGGGGGCTCAAGCTTTCTTT | CASRSQGAQAFF
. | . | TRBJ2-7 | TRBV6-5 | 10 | TGTGCCAGCGGAGATTACGAGCAGTACTTC | CASGDYEQYF
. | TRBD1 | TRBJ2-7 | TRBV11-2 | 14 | TGTGCCAGCAGCGCTCCGGGACAGCCCTACGAGCAGTACTTC | CASSAPGQPYEQYF